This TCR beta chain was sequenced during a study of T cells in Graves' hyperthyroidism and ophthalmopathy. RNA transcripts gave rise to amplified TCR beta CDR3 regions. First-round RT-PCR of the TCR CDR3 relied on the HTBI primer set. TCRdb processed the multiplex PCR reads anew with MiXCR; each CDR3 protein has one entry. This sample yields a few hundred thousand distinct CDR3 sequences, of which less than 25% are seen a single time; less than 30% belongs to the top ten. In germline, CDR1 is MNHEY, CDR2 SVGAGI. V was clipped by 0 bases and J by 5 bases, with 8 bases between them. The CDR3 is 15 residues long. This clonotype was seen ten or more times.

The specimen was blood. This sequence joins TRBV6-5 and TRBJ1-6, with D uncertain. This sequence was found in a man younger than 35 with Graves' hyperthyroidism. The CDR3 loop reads CASSYSGSNNSPLHF. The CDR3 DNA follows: TGTGCCAGCAGTTACTCGGGCAGCAATAATTCACCCCTCCACTTT.